The next 16 T cell receptor beta chains were all read from a single sample in a study of Tregs in tolerant kidney transplant recipients. Assay: immunoSEQ multiplex PCR; the TCRdb copy retains only in-frame clones and omits some. The table has over 50,000 clones, 80% to 90% seen once; the top ten hold about 2.1%. The sequencing used Tregs from blood, collected before the transplant. The origin of the receptors is a human donor who received a combined kidney and bone marrow transplant.

This clone was seen a single time. The rearrangement uses TRBV18 and TRBJ1-1, with D perhaps TRBD1 (6 bases). Trimming left V 0 bases short and J 4 bases short, with 15 bases between. Germline-derived CDR1 and CDR2 are KGHSH and LQKENI. This CDR3 has 16 residues. In DNA form, the CDR3 reads TGTGCCAGCTCACCACCTGGGGGGCCACAGACCACTGAAGCTTTCTTT. Its protein is CASSPPGGPQTTEAFF.

On this clone itself: Sequence at one end of the junction differs from germline and may be a read error. The J gene is TRBJ2-5, the V gene TRBV6-1; TRBD1 matches 7 bases. CDR3 length: 16 residues. CDR1 and CDR2 from the germline V gene are MNHNS and SASEGT. For the CDR3, the DNA is TGTGCCAGCAGTGAGGGGACAGTCACGCTCCAAGGGACCCAGTACTTC. Amino acid sequence: CASSEGTVTLQGTQYF.

This chain joins TRBV19 and TRBJ1-2; D perhaps matches TRBD1 (5 bases). The germline gives CDR1 LNHDA, CDR2 SQIVND (reference sequence). The V gene lost 4 bases and the J gene lost 7 bases, with 16 bases spanning the gap. The CDR3 extends over 14 amino acids. The CDR3 loop reads CASSSPGWRGGYTF. The CDR3 DNA reads TGTGCCAGTAGTAGTCCAGGGTGGAGGGGTGGCTACACCTTC.

This chain connects TRBV9 to TRBJ2-5; 10 positions match TRBD1. TRBJ2-7 matches the DNA end more closely, so the J call is doubtful. In germline, CDR1 is SGDLS, CDR2 YYNGEE. This CDR3 spans 15 amino acids. As DNA, the CDR3 is TGTGCCAGCAGCGCGGGACAGGGGAAGATCAACGAGCAGTACTTC. It encodes CASSAGQGKINEQYF.

In its sample, this clone was seen a few times. The CDR3 region is CASRLAGGTTDTQYF. The CDR3 coding sequence is TGTGCCAGCAGACTAGCGGGGGGGACCACAGATACGCAGTATTTT. V gene TRBV6-1 combines with J gene TRBJ2-3, with 13 bases fitting TRBD2. The junction had 2 bases not matched to a gene; V was cut back by 6 bases and J by 2 bases. The CDR3 sequence is 15 residues long. Germline assignment: CDR1 MNHNS and CDR2 SASEGT.

The chain couples TRBV9 to TRBJ1-2; tentatively, D is TRBD1 (5 bases). Germline CDR1 SGDLS, CDR2 YYNGEE. The CDR3 is made up of 15 amino acids. Trimming pared 8 bases from V and 4 bases from J, leaving 21 bases between. The CDR3 spells CARTGGEQTFYGYTF. CDR3 in DNA: TGTGCCAGAACCGGAGGGGAACAAACTTTCTATGGCTACACCTTC. Full variable domain (rest looked up from reference TRBV9 and TRBJ1-2): DSGVTQTPKHLITATGQRVTLRCSPRSGDLSVYWYQQSLDQGLQFLIQYYNGEERAKGNILERFSAQQFPDLHSELNLSSLELGDSALYFCARTGGEQTFYGYTFGSGTRLTVV.

This rearrangement joins TRBV5-1 to TRBJ1-2, with a possible D match to TRBD1 (5 bases). Trimming cost V 0 bases and J 7 bases, with 13 bases left between them. CDR1 is SGHRS, CDR2 YFSETQ, per germline. The CDR3 loop spans 14 amino acids. The CDR3: CASSLAGAVSGYTF. The CDR3 DNA follows: TGCGCCAGCAGCTTGGCCGGGGCAGTATCTGGCTACACCTTC.

The chain recombines TRBV4-2 with TRBJ1-4; no clear D gene. The CDR3 is 16 amino acids. V shed 0 bases and J shed 8 bases, with 16 bases lying between them. Germline V gives CDR1 LGHNA, CDR2 YNFKEQ. The CDR3: CASSQEAAQAGEKLFF. CDR3 DNA: TGTGCCAGCAGCCAAGAAGCTGCCCAGGCGGGGGAAAAACTGTTTTTT.

J is TRBJ2-6 and V is TRBV14, with 8 bases aligning to TRBD1. V lost 4 bases and J lost 1; bases outside the gene matches: 6. The CDR3 runs 17 residues. Germline V gene data show CDR1 as SGHDN and CDR2 as FVKESK. The CDR3 is CASSPGTGQSGANVLTF. The CDR3 DNA follows: TGTGCCAGCAGCCCCGGGACAGGTCAATCTGGGGCCAACGTCCTGACTTTC.

V gene TRBV10-1 combines with J gene TRBJ1-5; D unresolved. CDR3 length: 13 residues. The V end lost 4 bases, the J end lost 2 bases, and 6 bases lay between the germline ends. Germline V CDR1 and CDR2: WNHNN, SYGVQD (reference sequence). For the CDR3, the DNA is TGCGCCAGCAGTGTGCGGGGCAATCAGCCCCAGCATTTT. It specifies CASSVRGNQPQHF.

CDR3 coding DNA: TGTGCCAGCAGCCCGGGCCAGAACACCGGGGAGCTGTTTTTT. The encoded protein is CASSPGQNTGELFF. This chain links TRBV11-3 with TRBJ2-2; D remains unclear. The CDR3 has 14 amino acids. Trimming removed 5 bases from V and 1 base from J, with 8 bases in between. Germline V CDR1 and CDR2: SGHNT, YENEEA.

The chain employs TRBV27 and TRBJ1-5; no reliable D call. This CDR3 spans 15 amino acids. The V gene's germline CDR1 is MNHEY and CDR2 SMNVEV (reference sequence). V was shortened by 5 bases and J by 2 bases, with 13 bases between the two germline ends. CDR3 protein: CASSRLGLGNQPQHF. CDR3 coding DNA: TGTGCCAGCAGTCGCCTAGGTCTAGGCAATCAGCCCCAGCATTTT.

The chain uses TRBV5-1 and TRBJ1-6; perhaps TRBD1 as D (5 bases). Trimming took off 2 bases at V and 11 bases at J, with 17 bases between the two ends. This CDR3 spans 15 amino acids. The V gene's germline CDR1 is SGHRS and CDR2 YFSETQ. CDR3 sequence (DNA): TGCGCCAGCAGCTTTGTGGTCGGCTTAGGGGCACCCCTCCACTTT. Protein sequence: CASSFVVGLGAPLHF.

The chain couples TRBV7-2 to TRBJ1-3; possibly TRBD1 for D (5 bases). The germline gives CDR1 SGHTA, CDR2 FQGNSA. The CDR3 has 18 amino acids. Trimming pared 2 bases from V and 0 bases from J, leaving 17 bases between. Here the CDR3 DNA reads TGTGCCAGCAGCTTACGTAAAAGGACAATGGACTCTGGAAACACCATATATTTT. It is translated as CASSLRKRTMDSGNTIYF.

The chain employs TRBV11-2 and TRBJ2-7; 10 bases are shared with TRBD1. V shed 5 bases, J shed 0 bases, and the junction held 4 bases outside the gene matches. Germline CDR1 SGHAT, CDR2 FQNNGV. This CDR3 comprises 15 residues. DNA for the CDR3: TGTGCCAGCAGCCCGACAGGGGGCCTCTCCTACGAGCAGTACTTC. Protein: CASSPTGGLSYEQYF.

The chain links TRBV4-1 to TRBJ2-7; the D is unclear. CDR1 and CDR2 from the germline V gene are MGHRA and YSYEKL. V was clipped by 1 base and J by 3 bases, with 7 bases between them. The CDR3 covers 13 residues. The CDR3 DNA follows: TGCGCCAGCAGCCAAGGGAGAAACTACGAGCAGTACTTC. Its protein is CASSQGRNYEQYF.